These T cell receptor beta chains were read from a single sample in a study of response to subunit inactivated influenza vaccine. TCRdb ran MiXCR on the RT-PCR reads and lists one entry per CDR3 protein. The sample yields approximately 700,000 distinct CDR3 sequences, 15% to 19% seen once. The input for sequencing was PBMCs from blood, taken 12 days after vaccination. These receptors were collected from a man aged 50 to 59 who received an inactivated influenza vaccine. Each CDR3 is given with its conserved first and last residue. Each record gives: V gene, CDR3 protein.

V gene: TRBV12-3/TRBV12-4
CDR3 protein: CASSFLMTGSYEQYF

V gene: TRBV20-1
CDR3 protein: CSAKGFGGLFF

V gene: TRBV6-1
CDR3 protein: CASSQYRGTGGRTDTQYF

V gene: TRBV7-9
CDR3 protein: CASSRTGELEQYF

V gene: TRBV12-3/TRBV12-4
CDR3 protein: CASSLPQNQGLHGYTF

V gene: TRBV20-1
CDR3 protein: CSAASSGSWEQYF

V gene: TRBV6-1
CDR3 protein: CASSGTIFGNEQFF

V gene: TRBV6-1
CDR3 protein: CASRASGEETQYF

V gene: TRBV18
CDR3 protein: CASAASNTGELFF

V gene: TRBV4-2
CDR3 protein: CASSQAGGRNTGELFF

V gene: TRBV3-1
CDR3 protein: CASSQAQGNTEAFF

V gene: TRBV2
CDR3 protein: CASGGTGFSEAFF

V gene: TRBV4-3
CDR3 protein: CASSHGDGPREQFF

V gene: TRBV6-4
CDR3 protein: CASRLTANTGELFF

V gene: TRBV7-2
CDR3 protein: CASTSIFNSPLHF

V gene: TRBV5-1
CDR3 protein: CASSLAGLRANTGELFF

V gene: TRBV5-1
CDR3 protein: CASSLWGQYNEQFF

V gene: TRBV6-2/TRBV6-3
CDR3 protein: CASSYYRAGTEAFF

V gene: TRBV5-1
CDR3 protein: CASSLGQGVHEQFF

V gene: TRBV20-1
CDR3 protein: CSARRVGNTGELFF

V gene: TRBV12-3/TRBV12-4
CDR3 protein: CASRQGLGEQYF

V gene: TRBV7-9
CDR3 protein: CASSLGQTMNTEAFF

V gene: TRBV4-3
CDR3 protein: CASSQKDLRTGELFF

V gene: TRBV29-1
CDR3 protein: CSGAPGADNEQFF

V gene: TRBV7-6
CDR3 protein: CASSLVATRTGELFF

V gene: TRBV18
CDR3 protein: CASSMMDSYEQYF

V gene: TRBV7-8
CDR3 protein: CASSLALMSGTEAFF

V gene: TRBV10-3
CDR3 protein: CASVGLSVGNTIYF

V gene: TRBV5-1
CDR3 protein: CASSLEGLNEKLFF

V gene: TRBV7-9
CDR3 protein: CASTLGSPRVETQYF

V gene: TRBV7-2
CDR3 protein: CASSLVAGGTGNTIYF

V gene: TRBV20-1
CDR3 protein: CSAGGLAWGEQFF

V gene: TRBV27
CDR3 protein: CATSRVSSYNSPLHF

V gene: TRBV4-2
CDR3 protein: CASSQGPFDRADETQYF

V gene: TRBV9
CDR3 protein: CASSGPAGANVLTF

V gene: TRBV18
CDR3 protein: CASSPSRDRDGYEQYF

V gene: TRBV9
CDR3 protein: CASSGPTPSYEQYF